The sequence of this T cell receptor (beta chain) was determined in a study of OX40 agonist ivuxolimab in advanced cancers. Overall study: An anti-OX40 (CD134) antibody with agonistic activity, ivuxolimab, was administered to patients. The patients received ivuxolimab by intravenous route every 2 weeks at 0.01 to 10 mg/kg.

Findings and caveats of the study: Among the lowest peripheral clonal expansion occurred in 0.1-3.0 mg/kg partial responders. Some nonresponders also had low normalized T-cell clonal expansion.

TCRdb's copy holds only in-frame clones and misses some; the assay was immunoSEQ multiplex PCR. The repertoire holds approximately 6,900 clones, 65% to 80% seen once, with roughly 25% in the top ten. This CDR3 has 13 amino acids. Trimming pared 3 bases from V and 7 bases from J, leaving 12 bases between. The germline V gene has CDR1 SEHNR and CDR2 FQNEAQ (reference sequence). For this clone: What it binds is not known.

Specimen: CD4+ or CD8+ T cells sorted from blood, collected in a trial of the OX40 agonist ivuxolimab. The genes are TRBV7-9 and TRBJ1-1; D might be TRBD1 (6 bases). This TCR derives from an adult with an advanced solid tumor such as melanoma, head and neck, liver or kidney cancer. CDR3 nucleotides: TGTGCCAGCAGCTTCGGGGGGCAGAGTGAAGCTTTCTTT. It is translated as CASSFGGQSEAFF.